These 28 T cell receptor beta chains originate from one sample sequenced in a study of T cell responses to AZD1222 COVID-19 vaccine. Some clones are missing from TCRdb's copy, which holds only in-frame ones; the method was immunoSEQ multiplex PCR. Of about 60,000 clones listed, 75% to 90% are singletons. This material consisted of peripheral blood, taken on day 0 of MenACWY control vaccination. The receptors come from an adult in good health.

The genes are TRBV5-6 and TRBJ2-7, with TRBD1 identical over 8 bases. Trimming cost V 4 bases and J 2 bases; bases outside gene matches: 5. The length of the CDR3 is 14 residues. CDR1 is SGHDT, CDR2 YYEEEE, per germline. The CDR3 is CASSGGTGTYEQYF. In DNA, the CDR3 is TGTGCCAGCAGCGGCGGGACAGGTACCTACGAGCAGTACTTC.

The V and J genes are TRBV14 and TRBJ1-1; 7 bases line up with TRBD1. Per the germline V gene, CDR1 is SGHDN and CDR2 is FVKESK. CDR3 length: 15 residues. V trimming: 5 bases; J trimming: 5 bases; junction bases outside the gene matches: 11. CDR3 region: CASSFDRVGRTEAFF. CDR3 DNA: TGTGCCAGCAGCTTCGACAGGGTCGGACGAACTGAAGCTTTCTTT.

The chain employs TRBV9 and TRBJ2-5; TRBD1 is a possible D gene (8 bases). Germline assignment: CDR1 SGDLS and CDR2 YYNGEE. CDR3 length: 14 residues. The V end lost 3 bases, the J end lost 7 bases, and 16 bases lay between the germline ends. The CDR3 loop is CASSAEQGEGTQYF. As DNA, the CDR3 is TGTGCCAGCAGCGCGGAACAGGGGGAGGGGACCCAGTACTTC.

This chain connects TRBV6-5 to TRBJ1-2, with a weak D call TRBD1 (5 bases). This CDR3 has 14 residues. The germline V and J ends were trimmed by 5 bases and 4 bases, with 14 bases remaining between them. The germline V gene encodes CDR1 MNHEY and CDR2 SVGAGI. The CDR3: CASSIQAGGYGYTF. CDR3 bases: TGTGCCAGCAGTATCCAAGCCGGGGGCTATGGCTACACCTTC.

The CDR3 DNA reads TGTGCCAGCAGTGGACAGTCATACACCGGGGAGCTGTTTTTT. This gives the protein CASSGQSYTGELFF. The rearrangement links TRBV7-2 to TRBJ2-2; D perhaps matches TRBD1 (6 bases). This CDR3 comprises 14 residues. Trimming shortened V by 6 bases and J by 3 bases, and 11 bases separated the two germline ends. Germline CDR1 and CDR2: SGHTA and FQGNSA.

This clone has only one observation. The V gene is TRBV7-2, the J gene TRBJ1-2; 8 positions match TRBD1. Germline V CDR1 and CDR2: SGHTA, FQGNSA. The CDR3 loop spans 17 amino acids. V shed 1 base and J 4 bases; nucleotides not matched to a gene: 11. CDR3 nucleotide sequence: TGTGCCAGCAGCTTAGTCGTCAGGACAGGGCAATCCTATGGCTACACCTTC. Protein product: CASSLVVRTGQSYGYTF.

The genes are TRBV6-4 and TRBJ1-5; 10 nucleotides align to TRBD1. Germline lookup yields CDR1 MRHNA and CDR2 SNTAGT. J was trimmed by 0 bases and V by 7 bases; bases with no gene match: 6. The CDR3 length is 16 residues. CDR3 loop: CASKGTGDPSNQPQHF. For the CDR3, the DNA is TGTGCCAGCAAAGGGACAGGGGACCCTAGCAATCAGCCCCAGCATTTT.

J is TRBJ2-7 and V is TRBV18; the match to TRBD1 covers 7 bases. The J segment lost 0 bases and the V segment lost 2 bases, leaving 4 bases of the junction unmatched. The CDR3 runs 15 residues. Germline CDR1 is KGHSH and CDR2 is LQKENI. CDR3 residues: CASSPIQGSSYEQYF. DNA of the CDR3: TGTGCCAGCTCACCAATACAGGGGAGCTCCTACGAGCAGTACTTC.

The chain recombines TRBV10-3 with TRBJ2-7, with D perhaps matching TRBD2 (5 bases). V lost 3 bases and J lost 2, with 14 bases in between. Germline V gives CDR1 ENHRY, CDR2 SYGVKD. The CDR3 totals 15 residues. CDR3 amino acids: CAISDRDLGTYEQYF. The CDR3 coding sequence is TGTGCCATCAGTGATCGGGATTTGGGCACCTACGAGCAGTACTTC.

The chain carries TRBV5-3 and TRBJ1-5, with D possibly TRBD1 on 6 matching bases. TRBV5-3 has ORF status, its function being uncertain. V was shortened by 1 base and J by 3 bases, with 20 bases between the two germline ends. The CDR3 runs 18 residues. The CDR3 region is CARSLRPGEDGDNQPQHF. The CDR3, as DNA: TGTGCCAGAAGCTTGAGGCCAGGGGAAGATGGGGACAATCAGCCCCAGCATTTT.

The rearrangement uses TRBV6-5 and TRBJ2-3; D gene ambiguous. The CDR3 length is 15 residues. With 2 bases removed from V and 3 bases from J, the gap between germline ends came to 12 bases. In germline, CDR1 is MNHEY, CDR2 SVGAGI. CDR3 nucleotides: TGTGCCAGCAGTTACCCCGGTCAACAGACAGATACGCAGTATTTT. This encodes CASSYPGQQTDTQYF.

CDR3 region: CARDRVNQPQHF. The CDR3 DNA reads TGTGCCAGGGACAGGGTCAATCAGCCCCAGCATTTT. The J gene is TRBJ1-5, the V gene TRBV21-1; TRBD1 reflects the table's D call only, with no check against the DNA. TRBV21-1 is listed as a pseudogene. The CDR3 has 12 residues.

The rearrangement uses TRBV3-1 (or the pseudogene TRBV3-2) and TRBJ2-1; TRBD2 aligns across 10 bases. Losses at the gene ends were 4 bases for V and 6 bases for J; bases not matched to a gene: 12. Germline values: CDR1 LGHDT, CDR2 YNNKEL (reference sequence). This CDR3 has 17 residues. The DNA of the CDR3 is TGTGCCAGCAGCCCTCAGACCCTAGCGGGAGTTGTCAATGAGCAGTTCTTC. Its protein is CASSPQTLAGVVNEQFF.

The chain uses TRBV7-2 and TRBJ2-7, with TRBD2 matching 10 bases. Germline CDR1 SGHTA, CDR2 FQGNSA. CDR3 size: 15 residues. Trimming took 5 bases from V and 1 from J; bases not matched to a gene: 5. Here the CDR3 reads CASSQRTSGSYEQYF. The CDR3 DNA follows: TGTGCCAGCAGCCAGAGGACTAGCGGTTCCTACGAGCAGTACTTC.

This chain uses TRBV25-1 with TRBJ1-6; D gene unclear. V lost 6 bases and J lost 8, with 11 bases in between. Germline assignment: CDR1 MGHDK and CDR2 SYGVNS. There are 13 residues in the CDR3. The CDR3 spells CASRGYGDSPLHF. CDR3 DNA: TGTGCCAGCAGGGGTTATGGTGATTCACCCCTCCACTTT.

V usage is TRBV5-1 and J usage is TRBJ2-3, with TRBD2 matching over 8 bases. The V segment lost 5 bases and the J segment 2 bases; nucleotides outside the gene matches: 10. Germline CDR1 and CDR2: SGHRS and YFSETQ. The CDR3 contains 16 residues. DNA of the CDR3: TGCGCCAGCAGTCGACTTAGCGGGAAGACCACAGATACGCAGTATTTT. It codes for CASSRLSGKTTDTQYF.

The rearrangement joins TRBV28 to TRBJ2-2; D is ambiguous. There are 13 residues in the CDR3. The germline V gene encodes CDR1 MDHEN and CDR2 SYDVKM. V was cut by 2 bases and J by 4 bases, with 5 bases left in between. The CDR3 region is CASSLQFTGELFF. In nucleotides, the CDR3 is TGTGCCAGCAGTTTACAGTTCACCGGGGAGCTGTTTTTT.

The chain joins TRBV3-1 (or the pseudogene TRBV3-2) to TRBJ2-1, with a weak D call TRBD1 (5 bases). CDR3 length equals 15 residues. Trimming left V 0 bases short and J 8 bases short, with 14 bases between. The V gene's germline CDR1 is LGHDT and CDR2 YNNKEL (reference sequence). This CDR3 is CASSQDPQGSDEQFF. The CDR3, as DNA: TGTGCCAGCAGCCAAGATCCCCAGGGATCGGATGAGCAGTTCTTC.

In DNA, the CDR3 is TGTGCCAGCAGCCTGAGGGGAGGGGTTATTAATGAGCAGTTCTTC. This encodes CASSLRGGVINEQFF. The J gene is TRBJ2-1, the V gene TRBV7-2; 7 bases align to TRBD2. CDR1 is SGHTA, CDR2 FQGNSA, per germline. V was clipped by 5 bases and J by 7 bases; unmatched bases: 11. CDR3 size: 15 residues.

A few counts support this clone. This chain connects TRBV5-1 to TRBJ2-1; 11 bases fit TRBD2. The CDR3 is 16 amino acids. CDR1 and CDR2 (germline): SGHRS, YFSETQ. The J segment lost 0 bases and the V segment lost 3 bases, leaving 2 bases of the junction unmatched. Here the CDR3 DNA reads TGCGCCAGCAGCTGGGGACTAGCGGCCTCCTACAATGAGCAGTTCTTC. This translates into CASSWGLAASYNEQFF.

The CDR3 DNA reads TGTGCCAGCAGCTTTTGGGGACAACCTGATGAAAAACTGTTTTTT. Its protein is CASSFWGQPDEKLFF. The J gene is TRBJ1-4, the V gene TRBV5-4, with D possibly matching TRBD1 (6 bases). V was pared by 2 bases and J by 6 bases, with 14 bases between. Germline lookup yields CDR1 SGHNT and CDR2 YYREEE (reference sequence). The CDR3 is 15 residues long.

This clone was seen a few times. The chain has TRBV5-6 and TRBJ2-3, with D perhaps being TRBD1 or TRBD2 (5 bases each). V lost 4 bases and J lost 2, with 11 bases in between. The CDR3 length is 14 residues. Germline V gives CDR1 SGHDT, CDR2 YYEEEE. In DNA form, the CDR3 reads TGTGCCAGCAGCAATGGGGACCTCACAGATACGCAGTATTTT. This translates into CASSNGDLTDTQYF.

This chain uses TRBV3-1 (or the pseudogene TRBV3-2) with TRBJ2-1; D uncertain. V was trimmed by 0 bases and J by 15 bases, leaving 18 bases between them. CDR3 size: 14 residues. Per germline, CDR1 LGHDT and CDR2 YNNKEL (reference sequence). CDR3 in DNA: TGTGCCAGCAGCCAAGATTTGGGCAAAGCACTACTGTTCTTC. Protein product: CASSQDLGKALLFF.

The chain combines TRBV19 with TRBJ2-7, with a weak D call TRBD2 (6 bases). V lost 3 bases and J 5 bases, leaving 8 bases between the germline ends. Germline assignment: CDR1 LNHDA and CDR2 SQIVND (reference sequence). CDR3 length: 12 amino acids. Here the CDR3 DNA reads TGTGCCAGTAGTATTCGCGGGGACGAGCAGTACTTC. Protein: CASSIRGDEQYF.

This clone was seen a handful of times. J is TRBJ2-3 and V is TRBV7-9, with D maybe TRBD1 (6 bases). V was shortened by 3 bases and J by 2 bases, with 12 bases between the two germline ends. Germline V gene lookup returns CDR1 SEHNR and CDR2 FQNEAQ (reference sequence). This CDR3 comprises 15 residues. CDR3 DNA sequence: TGTGCCAGCAGCTTGGCCGACAGGATCACAGATACGCAGTATTTT. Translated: CASSLADRITDTQYF. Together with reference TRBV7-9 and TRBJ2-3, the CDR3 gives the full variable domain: DTGVSQNPRHKITKRGQNVTFRCDPISEHNRLYWYRQTLGQGPEFLTYFQNEAQLEKSRLLSDRFSAERPKGSFSTLEIQRTEQGDSAMYLCASSLADRITDTQYFGPGTRLTVL.

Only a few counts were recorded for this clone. CDR3 nucleotide sequence: TGTGCCAGCAGCACCCGCAGTATTGGTTCACCCCTCCACTTT. This encodes CASSTRSIGSPLHF. The J gene is TRBJ1-6, the V gene TRBV5-6; D not certain. The V end was cut by 4 bases, the J end by 9 bases, with 14 bases between. The CDR3 spans 14 residues. Germline CDR1 and CDR2: SGHDT and YYEEEE.

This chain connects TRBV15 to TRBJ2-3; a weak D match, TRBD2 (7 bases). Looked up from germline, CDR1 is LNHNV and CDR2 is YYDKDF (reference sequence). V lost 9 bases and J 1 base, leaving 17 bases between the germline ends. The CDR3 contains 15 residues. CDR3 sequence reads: CATLERGGRTDTQYF. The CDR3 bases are TGTGCCACTCTCGAGAGGGGGGGACGCACAGATACGCAGTATTTT.

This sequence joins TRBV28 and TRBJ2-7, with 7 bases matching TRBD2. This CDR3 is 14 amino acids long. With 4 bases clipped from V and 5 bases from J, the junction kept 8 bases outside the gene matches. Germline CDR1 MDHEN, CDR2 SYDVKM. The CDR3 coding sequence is TGTGCCAGCAGTTCCGCGGGAGACGCCAACGAGCAGTACTTC. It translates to CASSSAGDANEQYF.